This T cell receptor beta chain originates from a study of T-cell memory formation after mild COVID-19. Study context: Largely donor-specific sequence clusters came from two donors.

CDR1 SEHNR and CDR2 FQNEAQ come from the germline V gene (reference sequence). This CDR3 comprises 16 residues. Trimming removed 1 base from V and 4 bases from J, with 16 bases in between. Study conclusions and caveats: Shrinking CD4+ clones were chiefly CM and EM; CD8+ ones were chiefly EMRA. There were some responding clones in pre-infection memory, which suggested that cross-reactive memory had joined.

5'RACE with constant-segment primers built TCRalpha and TCRbeta cDNA libraries with UMIs. TCRdb re-called the 5' RACE reads through MiXCR, storing one row per CDR3 protein. The profile shows over 120,000 distinct CDR3 sequences, 6% to 6.5% of them singletons. As for this clonotype: Its target is unknown.

This chain links TRBV7-9 with TRBJ1-2; TRBD1 is a possible D gene (6 bases). The sequenced sample consisted of PBMCs or a T cell subset sorted from them (not recorded which). This clonotype was obtained from an adult woman who had mild COVID-19 (a few samples of this study predate the infection). Cell type and time point are not known. DNA for the CDR3: TGTGCCAGCAGCTTAGGTGGAAGGGGGGACGTCTATGGCTACACCTTC. Amino acid sequence: CASSLGGRGDVYGYTF.